These T cell receptor beta chains were read from a single sample in a study of identical twins. TCRdb reanalysed the 5' RACE reads using MiXCR and keeps one entry per CDR3 protein. The table shows 300,000 to 400,000 distinct CDR3 sequences, with 12% occurring only once. A further study also used this sample, focusing on yellow fever vaccine responses in identical twins.

Sequenced sample: CD8+ T cells sorted from blood. The receptors originated from a woman in her late teens or twenties in good health. The CDR3 runs from the conserved cysteine through the conserved F or W. Fields, in order: clone size, J gene, D gene, V gene, CDR3 protein, CDR3 DNA. A D gene is named only where the DNA matches it firmly. Clone size is given for some rows only: seen once, a few or many times, or a class if the clone is expanded.

>few|TRBJ2-1|TRBD2|TRBV4-1
CASSLGTSGGRGEQFF
TGCGCCAGCAGCCTGGGGACTAGCGGGGGCCGGGGTGAGCAGTTCTTC
>NA|TRBJ2-2|NA|TRBV7-8
CASSFPQGQNTGELFF
TGTGCCAGCAGCTTCCCACAGGGACAGAACACCGGGGAGCTGTTTTTT
>NA|TRBJ2-2|TRBD2|TRBV3-1
CASSLGAGAPNTGELFF
TGTGCCAGCAGCCTGGGAGCGGGAGCCCCGAACACCGGGGAGCTGTTTTTT
>NA|TRBJ2-1|NA|TRBV7-2
CASSWLGSGSYNEQFF
TGTGCCAGCAGTTGGCTTGGTAGTGGGTCCTACAATGAGCAGTTCTTC
>NA|TRBJ2-1|NA|TRBV6-1
CASSDIGALNEQFF
TGTGCCAGCAGTGATATCGGGGCGCTCAATGAGCAGTTCTTC
>few|TRBJ2-2|NA|TRBV29-1
CSVENTGELFF
TGCAGCGTTGAGAACACCGGGGAGCTGTTTTTT
>few|TRBJ2-3|TRBD2|TRBV5-6
CASIWGGGTDTQYF
TGTGCCAGCATCTGGGGGGGAGGAACAGATACGCAGTATTTT
>NA|TRBJ2-7|TRBD2|TRBV7-9
CASSESWREGPYEQYF
TGTGCCAGCAGCGAGTCGTGGCGGGAGGGCCCCTACGAGCAGTACTTC
>many|TRBJ2-7|NA|TRBV12-3/TRBV12-4
CASSPGPEQYF
TGTGCCAGCAGTCCCGGGCCGGAGCAGTACTTC
>few|TRBJ2-5|TRBD1|TRBV12-3/TRBV12-4
CASSTGGQTQYF
TGTGCCAGCAGTACAGGGGGGCAGACCCAGTACTTC
>few|TRBJ1-1|NA|TRBV6-1
CASSPLDVLNTEAFF
TGTGCCAGCAGCCCTCTCGATGTTTTGAACACTGAAGCTTTCTTT
>few|TRBJ2-7|TRBD1|TRBV20-1
CSAPPGGVGSYEQYF
TGCAGTGCCCCGCCAGGGGGAGTAGGCTCCTACGAGCAGTACTTC
>few|TRBJ2-2|TRBD2|TRBV19
CASSPSGRSGELFF
TGTGCCAGTAGTCCTAGCGGGAGGTCCGGGGAGCTGTTTTTT
>NA|TRBJ2-7|TRBD1|TRBV29-1
CSVEDTGQGTYEQYF
TGCAGCGTTGAAGATACGGGACAGGGGACCTACGAGCAGTACTTC
>NA|TRBJ2-7|TRBD2|TRBV11-3
CASSLSGNNDEQYF
TGTGCCAGCAGCCTCAGCGGGAATAACGACGAGCAGTACTTC
>NA|TRBJ2-7|TRBD1|TRBV5-1
CASSYDRGYEQYF
TGCGCCAGCAGCTACGACAGGGGGTACGAGCAGTACTTC
>few|TRBJ1-6|NA|TRBV27
CASSYRTYSPLHF
TGTGCCAGCAGTTATAGGACGTACTCACCCCTCCACTTT
>many|TRBJ1-1|NA|TRBV12-3/TRBV12-4
CASSLRGVFF
TGTGCCAGCAGCCTAAGAGGAGTTTTCTTT
>many|TRBJ2-3|TRBD2|TRBV28
CASSPWGGRTDTQYF
TGTGCCAGCAGTCCATGGGGGGGACGCACAGATACGCAGTATTTT
>few|TRBJ2-1|TRBD1|TRBV27
CASSLSPGGFYNEQFF
TGTGCCAGCAGTTTATCGCCAGGGGGCTTTTACAATGAGCAGTTCTTC
>few|TRBJ1-1|NA|TRBV9
CASSVGVALIEAFF
TGTGCCAGCAGCGTAGGTGTGGCTTTGATTGAAGCTTTCTTT
>NA|TRBJ2-3|NA|TRBV12-3/TRBV12-4
CASSLSVLAASTDTQYF
TGTGCCAGCAGTTTAAGTGTGCTAGCAGCTAGCACAGATACGCAGTATTTT
>NA|TRBJ2-2|NA|TRBV7-6
CASTAGAGAGELFF
TGTGCCAGTACCGCGGGGGCCGGGGCCGGGGAGCTGTTTTTT
>NA|TRBJ2-1|TRBD1|TRBV12-3/TRBV12-4
CASCISPDRGPTMYNEQFF
TGTGCCAGCTGTATATCCCCGGACAGGGGCCCTACCATGTACAATGAGCAGTTCTTC
>NA|TRBJ2-3|NA|TRBV28
CASSDIGGGSTDTQYF
TGTGCCAGCTCGGATATAGGGGGGGGCAGCACAGATACGCAGTATTTT
>NA|TRBJ2-2|NA|TRBV4-1
CASSQRGDSGELFF
TGCGCCAGCAGCCAAAGGGGGGATTCCGGGGAGCTGTTTTTT
>few|TRBJ2-1|TRBD1|TRBV3-1
CASSQVFLWDRSSYNEQFF
TGTGCCAGCAGCCAAGTTTTTTTGTGGGACAGGAGCTCCTACAATGAGCAGTTCTTC
>many|TRBJ2-1|NA|TRBV2
CASSELRGPYNEQFF
TGTGCCAGCAGTGAATTGCGGGGGCCCTACAATGAGCAGTTCTTC
>few|TRBJ2-1|TRBD1|TRBV12-3/TRBV12-4
CASTGTGNLEFF
TGTGCCAGCACCGGGACAGGCAATCTCGAGTTCTTC
>many|TRBJ2-1|NA|TRBV7-2
CASSLRYGTPNNEQFF
TGTGCCAGCAGCCTAAGATACGGGACACCTAACAATGAGCAGTTCTTC
>few|TRBJ1-1|NA|TRBV9
CASSSVVGAGKNTEAFF
TGTGCCAGCAGCTCCGTAGTAGGGGCGGGGAAAAACACTGAAGCTTTCTTT
>many|TRBJ1-6|TRBD1|TRBV12-3/TRBV12-4
CASSTGQEGYNSPLHF
TGTGCCAGCAGTACCGGACAGGAAGGCTATAATTCACCCCTCCACTTT
>NA|TRBJ2-5|TRBD1|TRBV29-1
CSVDLARGSETQYF
TGCAGCGTTGATCTGGCCAGGGGGTCCGAGACCCAGTACTTC
>NA|TRBJ2-1|TRBD1|TRBV12-3/TRBV12-4
CASSSIDDRGSVNEQFF
TGTGCCAGCAGTTCGATTGACGACAGGGGATCAGTCAATGAGCAGTTCTTC
>NA|TRBJ1-3|NA|TRBV7-9
CASSMDGGGTIYF
TGTGCCAGCAGTATGGACGGCGGTGGCACCATATATTTT
>many|TRBJ2-3|TRBD2|TRBV2
CASSEAAGALDTQYF
TGTGCCAGCAGTGAAGCAGCGGGGGCCCTAGATACGCAGTATTTT
>NA|TRBJ2-5|TRBD2|TRBV13
CASSPPASAGGETQYF
TGTGCCAGCAGCCCCCCCGCATCAGCGGGAGGAGAGACCCAGTACTTC
>NA|TRBJ2-1|NA|TRBV20-1
CSAPPTLGPHYNEQFF
TGCAGTGCTCCCCCGACCCTCGGGCCCCACTACAATGAGCAGTTCTTC
>NA|TRBJ1-5|NA|TRBV11-2
CASSESPGINQPQHF
TGTGCCAGCAGCGAGTCGCCGGGAATCAATCAGCCCCAGCATTTT
>NA|TRBJ2-1|NA|TRBV5-1
CASSSIQNDEQFF
TGCGCCAGCAGCTCCATCCAGAACGATGAGCAGTTCTTC
>many|TRBJ2-7|TRBD2|TRBV9
CASSVASGTYEQYF
TGTGCCAGCAGCGTAGCTAGCGGGACCTACGAGCAGTACTTC
>many|TRBJ1-5|NA|TRBV7-6
CASSVGSNQPQHF
TGTGCCAGCAGCGTTGGTAGCAATCAGCCCCAGCATTTT
>NA|TRBJ1-5|TRBD1|TRBV10-3
CAISESGDRRNQPQHF
TGTGCCATCAGTGAGTCGGGGGACAGGCGCAATCAGCCCCAGCATTTT
>NA|TRBJ2-7|TRBD1|TRBV6-5
CASSYHGQGGSYEQYF
TGTGCCAGCAGTTATCACGGACAGGGAGGCTCCTACGAGCAGTACTTC
>NA|TRBJ2-7|NA|TRBV9
CASSVAGITYEQYF
TGTGCCAGCAGCGTAGCAGGGATTACCTACGAGCAGTACTTC
>NA|TRBJ1-1|NA|TRBV7-9
CASSIDPTEAFF
TGTGCCAGCAGCATCGACCCCACTGAAGCTTTCTTT